Included here is one T cell receptor (beta chain) sequence, with context. Germline V gene data show CDR1 as SGHTA and CDR2 as FQGTGA. The V end was cut by 5 bases, the J end by 1 base, with 9 bases between. The CDR3 has 14 amino acids. The sample comes from a study of blood T cells in healthy people across ages. The second PCR ran about 6 to 11 cycles with a sample-barcoded 5' primer and J-beta primers. TCRdb reprocessed the 5' RACE reads with MiXCR, giving one entry per CDR3 protein. The table has fewer than 1.5 million distinct CDR3 sequences, approximately 38% seen once. The source material was blood. The genes are TRBV7-3 and TRBJ1-3, with no clear D. The receptor comes from a young woman in good health. The DNA of the CDR3 is TGTGCCAGCAGCGCCCTTGCGTCTGGAAACACCATATATTTT. It translates to CASSALASGNTIYF.